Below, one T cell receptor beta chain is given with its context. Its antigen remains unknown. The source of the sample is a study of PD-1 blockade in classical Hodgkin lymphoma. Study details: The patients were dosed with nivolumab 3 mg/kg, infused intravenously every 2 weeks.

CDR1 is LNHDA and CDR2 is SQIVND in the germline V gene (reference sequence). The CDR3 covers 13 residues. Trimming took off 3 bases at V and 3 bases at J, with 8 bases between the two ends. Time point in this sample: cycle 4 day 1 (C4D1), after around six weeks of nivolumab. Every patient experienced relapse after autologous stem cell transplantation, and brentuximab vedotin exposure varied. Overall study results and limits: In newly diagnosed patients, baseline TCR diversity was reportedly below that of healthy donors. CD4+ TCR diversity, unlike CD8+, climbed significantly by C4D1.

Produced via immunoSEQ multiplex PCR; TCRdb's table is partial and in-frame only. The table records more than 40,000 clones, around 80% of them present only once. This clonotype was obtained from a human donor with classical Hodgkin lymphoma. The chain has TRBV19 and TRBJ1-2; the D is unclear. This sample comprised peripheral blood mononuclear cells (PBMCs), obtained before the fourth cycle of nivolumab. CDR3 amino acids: CASSIQTYYGYTF. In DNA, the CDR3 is TGTGCCAGTAGTATCCAGACGTACTATGGCTACACCTTC.